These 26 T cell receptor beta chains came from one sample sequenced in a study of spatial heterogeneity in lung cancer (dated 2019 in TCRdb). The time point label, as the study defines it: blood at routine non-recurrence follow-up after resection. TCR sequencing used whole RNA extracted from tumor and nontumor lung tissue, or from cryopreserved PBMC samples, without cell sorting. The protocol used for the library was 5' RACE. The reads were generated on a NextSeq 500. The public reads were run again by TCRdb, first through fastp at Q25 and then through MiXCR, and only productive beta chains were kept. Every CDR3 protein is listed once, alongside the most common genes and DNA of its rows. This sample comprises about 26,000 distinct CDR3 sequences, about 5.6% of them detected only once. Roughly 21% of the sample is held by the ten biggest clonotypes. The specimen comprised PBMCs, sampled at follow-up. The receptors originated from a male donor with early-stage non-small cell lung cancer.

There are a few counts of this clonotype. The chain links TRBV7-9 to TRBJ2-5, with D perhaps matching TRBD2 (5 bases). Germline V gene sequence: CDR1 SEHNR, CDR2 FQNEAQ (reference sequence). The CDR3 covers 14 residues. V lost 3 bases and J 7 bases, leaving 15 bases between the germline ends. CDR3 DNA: TGTGCCAGCAGCTTGGCGGGCCCAGAGGGGACCCAGTACTTC. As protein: CASSLAGPEGTQYF.

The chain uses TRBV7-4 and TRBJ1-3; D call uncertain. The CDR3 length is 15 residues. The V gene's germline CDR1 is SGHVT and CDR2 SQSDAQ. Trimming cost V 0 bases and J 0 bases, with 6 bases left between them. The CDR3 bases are TGTGCCAGCAGCTTAGCACAGTCCTCTGGAAACACCATATATTTT. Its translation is CASSLAQSSGNTIYF.

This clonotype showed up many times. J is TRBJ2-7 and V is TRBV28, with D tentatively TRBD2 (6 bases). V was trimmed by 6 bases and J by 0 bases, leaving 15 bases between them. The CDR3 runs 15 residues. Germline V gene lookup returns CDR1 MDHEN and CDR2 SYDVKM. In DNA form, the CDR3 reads TGTGCCAGCAGGTCTGGGGGGACCAGCTCCTACGAGCAGTACGTC. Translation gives CASRSGGTSSYEQYV.

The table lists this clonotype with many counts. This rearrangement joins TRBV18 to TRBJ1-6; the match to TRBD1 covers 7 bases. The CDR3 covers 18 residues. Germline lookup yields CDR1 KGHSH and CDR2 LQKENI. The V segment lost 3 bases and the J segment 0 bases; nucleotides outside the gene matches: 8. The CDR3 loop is CASSPGQLQSSYNSPLHF. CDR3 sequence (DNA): TGTGCCAGCTCACCGGGACAGCTACAAAGCTCCTATAATTCACCCCTCCACTTT.

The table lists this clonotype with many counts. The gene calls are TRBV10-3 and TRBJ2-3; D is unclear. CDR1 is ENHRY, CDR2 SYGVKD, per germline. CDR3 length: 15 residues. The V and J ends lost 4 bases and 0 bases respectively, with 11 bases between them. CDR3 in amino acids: CAISGVLSSTDTQYF. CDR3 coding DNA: TGTGCCATCAGTGGTGTCCTCTCTAGCACAGATACGCAGTATTTT.

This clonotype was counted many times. The CDR3 loop reads CASSTAGQQYF. The CDR3 DNA reads TGTGCCAGCAGTACGGCGGGCCAGCAGTATTTT. The rearrangement joins TRBV12-3 or TRBV12-4 to TRBJ2-3, with a weak D call TRBD2 (5 bases). This CDR3 region has 11 residues. V shed 5 bases and J shed 11 bases, with 11 bases lying between them.

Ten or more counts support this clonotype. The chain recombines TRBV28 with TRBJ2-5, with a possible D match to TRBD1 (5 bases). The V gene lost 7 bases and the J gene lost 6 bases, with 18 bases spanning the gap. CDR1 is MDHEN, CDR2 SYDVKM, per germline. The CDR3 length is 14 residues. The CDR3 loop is CASTLGQGGQTQYF. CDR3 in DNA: TGTGCCAGCACCTTGGGGCAGGGTGGGCAGACCCAGTACTTC.

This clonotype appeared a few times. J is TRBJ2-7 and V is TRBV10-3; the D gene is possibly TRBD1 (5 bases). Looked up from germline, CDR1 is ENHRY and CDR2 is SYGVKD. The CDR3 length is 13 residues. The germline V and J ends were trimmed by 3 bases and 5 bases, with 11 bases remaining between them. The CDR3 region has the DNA TGTGCCATCAGTGACAGGGTTGACGACGAGCAGTACTTC. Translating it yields CAISDRVDDEQYF.

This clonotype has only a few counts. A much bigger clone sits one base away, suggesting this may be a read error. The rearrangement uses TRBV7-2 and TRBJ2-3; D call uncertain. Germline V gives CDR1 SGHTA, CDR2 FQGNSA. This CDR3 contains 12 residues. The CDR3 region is CVSSSYTDTQYF. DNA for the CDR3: TGTGTCAGCAGCTCGTACACAGATACGCAGTATTTT.

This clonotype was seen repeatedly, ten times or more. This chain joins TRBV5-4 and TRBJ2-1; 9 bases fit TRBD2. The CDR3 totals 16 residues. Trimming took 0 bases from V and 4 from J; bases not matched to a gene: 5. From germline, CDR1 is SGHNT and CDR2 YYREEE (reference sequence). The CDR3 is CASSLGLAAQYNEQFF. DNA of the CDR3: TGTGCCAGCAGCTTGGGACTAGCGGCCCAGTACAATGAGCAGTTCTTC. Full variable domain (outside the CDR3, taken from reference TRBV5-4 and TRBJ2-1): ETGVTQSPTHLIKTRGQQVTLRCSSQSGHNTVSWYQQALGQGPQFIFQYYREEENGRGNFPPRFSGLQFPNYSSELNVNALELDDSALYLCASSLGLAAQYNEQFFGPGTRLTVL.

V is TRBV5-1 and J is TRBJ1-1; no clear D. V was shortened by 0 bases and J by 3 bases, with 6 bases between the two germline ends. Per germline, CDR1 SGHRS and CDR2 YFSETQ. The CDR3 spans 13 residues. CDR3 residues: CASSLERDTEAFF. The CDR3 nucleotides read TGCGCCAGCAGCTTGGAACGGGACACTGAAGCTTTCTTT.

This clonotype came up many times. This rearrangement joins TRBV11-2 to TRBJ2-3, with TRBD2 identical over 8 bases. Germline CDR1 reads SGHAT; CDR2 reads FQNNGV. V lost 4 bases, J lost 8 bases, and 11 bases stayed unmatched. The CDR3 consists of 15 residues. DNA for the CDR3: TGTGCCAGCAGCTCCGGGACTAGAAGTTCGATTACGCAGTATTTT. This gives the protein CASSSGTRSSITQYF.

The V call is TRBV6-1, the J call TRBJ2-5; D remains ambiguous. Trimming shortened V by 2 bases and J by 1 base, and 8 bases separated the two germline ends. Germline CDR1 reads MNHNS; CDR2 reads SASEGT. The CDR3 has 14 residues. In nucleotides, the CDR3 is TGTGCCAGCAGTGAATCGGGCACCCAAGAGACCCAGTACTTC. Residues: CASSESGTQETQYF.

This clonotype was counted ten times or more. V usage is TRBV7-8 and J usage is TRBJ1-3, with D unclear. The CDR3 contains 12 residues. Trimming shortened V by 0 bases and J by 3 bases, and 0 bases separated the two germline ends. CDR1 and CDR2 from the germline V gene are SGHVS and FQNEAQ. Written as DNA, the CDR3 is TGTGCCAGCAGCTTAGCTGGAAACACCATATATTTT. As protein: CASSLAGNTIYF.

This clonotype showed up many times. Here the CDR3 reads CAWSGVFGFNTEAFF. The CDR3 nucleotides read TGTGCCTGGAGTGGCGTCTTCGGATTTAACACTGAAGCTTTCTTT. This rearrangement joins TRBV30 to TRBJ1-1, with D hard to call. Germline V gives CDR1 GTSNPN, CDR2 SVGIG (reference sequence). V shed 1 base and J shed 2 bases, with 14 bases lying between them. The CDR3 loop spans 15 amino acids.

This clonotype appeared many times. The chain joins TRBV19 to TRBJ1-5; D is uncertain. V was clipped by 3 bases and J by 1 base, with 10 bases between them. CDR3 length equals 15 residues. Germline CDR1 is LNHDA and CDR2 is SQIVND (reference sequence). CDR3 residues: CASSMVFGSNQPQHF. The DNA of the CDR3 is TGTGCCAGTAGTATGGTTTTTGGGAGCAATCAGCCCCAGCATTTT.

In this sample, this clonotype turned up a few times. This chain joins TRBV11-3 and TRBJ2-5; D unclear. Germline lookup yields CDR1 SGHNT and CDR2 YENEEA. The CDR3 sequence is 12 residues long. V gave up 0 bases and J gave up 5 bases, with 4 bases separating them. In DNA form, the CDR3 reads TGTGCCAGCAGCTTAGATAGCGAGACCCAGTACTTC. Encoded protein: CASSLDSETQYF. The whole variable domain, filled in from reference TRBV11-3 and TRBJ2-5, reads EAGVVQSPRYKIIEKKQPVAFWCNPISGHNTLYWYLQNLGQGPELLIRYENEEAVDDSQLPKDRFSAERLKGVDSTLKIQPAELGDSAVYLCASSLDSETQYFGPGTRLLVL.

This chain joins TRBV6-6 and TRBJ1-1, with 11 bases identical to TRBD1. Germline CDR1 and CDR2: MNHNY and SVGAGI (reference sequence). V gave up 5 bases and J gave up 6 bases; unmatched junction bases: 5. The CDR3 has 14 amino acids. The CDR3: CASSHGQGAAEAFF. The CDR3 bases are TGTGCCAGCAGTCATGGACAGGGGGCGGCTGAAGCTTTCTTT.

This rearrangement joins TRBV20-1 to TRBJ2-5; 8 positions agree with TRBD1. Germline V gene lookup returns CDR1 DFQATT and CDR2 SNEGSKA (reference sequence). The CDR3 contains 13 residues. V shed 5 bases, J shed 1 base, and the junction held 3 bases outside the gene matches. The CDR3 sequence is CSAATGAQETQYF. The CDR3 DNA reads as TGCAGTGCTGCGACAGGGGCCCAAGAGACCCAGTACTTC.

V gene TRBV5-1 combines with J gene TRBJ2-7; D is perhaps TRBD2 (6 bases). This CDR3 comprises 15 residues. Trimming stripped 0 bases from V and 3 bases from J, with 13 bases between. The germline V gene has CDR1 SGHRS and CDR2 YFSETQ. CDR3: CASSLADGGDYEQYV. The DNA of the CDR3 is TGCGCCAGCAGCTTGGCCGACGGCGGGGACTACGAGCAGTACGTC.

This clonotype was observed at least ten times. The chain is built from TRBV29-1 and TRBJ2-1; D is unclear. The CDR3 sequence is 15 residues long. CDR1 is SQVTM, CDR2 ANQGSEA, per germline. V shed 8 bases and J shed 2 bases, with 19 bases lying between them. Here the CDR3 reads CSIPLGSNTYNEQFF. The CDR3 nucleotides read TGCAGCATCCCGTTAGGCAGCAATACCTACAATGAGCAGTTCTTC.

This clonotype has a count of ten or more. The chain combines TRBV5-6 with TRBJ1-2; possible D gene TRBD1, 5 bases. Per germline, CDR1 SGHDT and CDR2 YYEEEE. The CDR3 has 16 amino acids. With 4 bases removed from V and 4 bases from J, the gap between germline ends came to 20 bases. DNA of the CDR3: TGTGCCAGCAGCCCGCCCGTGGGCAGGGCGCGCTATGGCTACACCTTC. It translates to CASSPPVGRARYGYTF.

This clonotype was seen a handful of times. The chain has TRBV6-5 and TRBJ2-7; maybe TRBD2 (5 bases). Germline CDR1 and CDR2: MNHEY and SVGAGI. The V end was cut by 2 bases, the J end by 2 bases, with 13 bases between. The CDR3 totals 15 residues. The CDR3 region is CASSYLTGDPYEQYF. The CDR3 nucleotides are TGTGCCAGCAGTTACCTAACCGGGGATCCCTACGAGCAGTACTTC.

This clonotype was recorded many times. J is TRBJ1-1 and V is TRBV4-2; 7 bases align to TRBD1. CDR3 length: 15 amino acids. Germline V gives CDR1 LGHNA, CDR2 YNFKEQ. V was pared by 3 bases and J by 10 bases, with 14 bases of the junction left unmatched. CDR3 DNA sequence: TGTGCCAGCAGCCAGCTCGACAGGGACTCTTGGGGAGCTTTCTTT. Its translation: CASSQLDRDSWGAFF.

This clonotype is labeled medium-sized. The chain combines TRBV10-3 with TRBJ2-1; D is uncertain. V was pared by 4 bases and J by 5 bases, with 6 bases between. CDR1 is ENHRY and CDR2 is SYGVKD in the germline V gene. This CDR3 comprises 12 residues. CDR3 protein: CAISGAHNEQFF. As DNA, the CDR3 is TGTGCCATCAGTGGAGCTCACAATGAGCAGTTCTTC.

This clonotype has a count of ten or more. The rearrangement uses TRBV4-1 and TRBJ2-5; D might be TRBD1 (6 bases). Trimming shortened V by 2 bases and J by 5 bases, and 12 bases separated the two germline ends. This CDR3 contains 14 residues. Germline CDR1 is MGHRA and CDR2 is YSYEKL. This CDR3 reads CASSQPQGPETQYF. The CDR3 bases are TGCGCCAGCAGCCAACCCCAGGGGCCCGAGACCCAGTACTTC.